The 10 T cell receptor beta chains given below trace back to one sample, sequenced in a study of shared clonotypes between healthy human individuals. This table comes from immunoSEQ multiplex PCR, and its TCRdb copy is limited to in-frame clones, with some not included. The profile shows a few million clones, approximately 94% of them singletons. What was sequenced was naive CD4+ T cells sorted from blood. Noted subset: CD45RA+ positively selected. The receptors derive from a man between 18 and 35 years old in good health.

The chain couples TRBV30 to TRBJ2-2; TRBD2 aligns across 8 bases. Germline loops: CDR1 GTSNPN, CDR2 SVGIG (reference sequence). Germline trimming cut 4 bases from V and 6 bases from J; bases unmatched to any gene: 4. The CDR3 sequence is 13 residues long. For the CDR3, the DNA is TGTGCCTGGAAGGGTAGCGGGGCCGGGGAGCTGTTTTTT. As protein: CAWKGSGAGELFF.

This chain uses TRBV5-4 with TRBJ2-7, with D perhaps TRBD1 (8 bases). The germline V and J ends were trimmed by 6 bases and 1 base, with 20 bases remaining between them. CDR1 is SGHNT and CDR2 is YYREEE in the germline V gene (reference sequence). This CDR3 is 16 amino acids long. The CDR3 sequence: CASTRGGTGTSYEQYF. Written as DNA, the CDR3 is TGTGCCAGCACCAGGGGGGGGACAGGAACTTCCTACGAGCAGTACTTC.

The genes are TRBV5-4 and TRBJ1-4, with D unresolved. The CDR3 spans 15 residues. The V end lost 1 base, the J end lost 5 bases, and 12 bases lay between the germline ends. Germline-derived CDR1 and CDR2 are SGHNT and YYREEE (reference sequence). CDR3 DNA: TGTGCCAGCAGCTTGCAAGACCGAGTCAATGAAAAACTGTTTTTT. Translated: CASSLQDRVNEKLFF.

The gene calls are TRBV28 and TRBJ2-3, with 11 bases lining up with TRBD2. CDR1 and CDR2 (germline): MDHEN, SYDVKM. The CDR3 runs to 16 residues. The ends lost 6 bases at V and 2 bases at J; junction bases unmatched: 7. The CDR3: CASSRLAGGTTDTQYF. For the CDR3, the DNA is TGTGCCAGCAGCCGTCTAGCGGGGGGAACCACAGATACGCAGTATTTT.

The chain uses TRBV7-9 and TRBJ1-1, with unresolved D. The CDR3 sequence is 14 residues long. The V and J ends lost 3 bases and 2 bases respectively, with 10 bases between them. CDR1 and CDR2 (germline): SEHNR, FQNEAQ (reference sequence). This CDR3 is CASSFDGLNTEAFF. The CDR3 nucleotides are TGTGCCAGCAGCTTTGACGGCCTTAACACTGAAGCTTTCTTT. Full variable domain (outside the CDR3, taken from reference TRBV7-9 and TRBJ1-1): DTGVSQNPRHKITKRGQNVTFRCDPISEHNRLYWYRQTLGQGPEFLTYFQNEAQLEKSRLLSDRFSAERPKGSFSTLEIQRTEQGDSAMYLCASSFDGLNTEAFFGQGTRLTVV.

The J gene is TRBJ2-6, the V gene TRBV5-1; the D is unclear. The CDR3 sequence is 15 residues long. With 4 bases removed from V and 0 bases from J, the gap between germline ends came to 8 bases. In germline, CDR1 is SGHRS, CDR2 YFSETQ. In DNA form, the CDR3 reads TGCGCCAGCAGCGAAGGGAACTCTGGGGCCAACGTCCTGACTTTC. Translated, it gives CASSEGNSGANVLTF.

The chain combines TRBV5-1 with TRBJ1-1; tentative D call: TRBD1 (5 bases). There are 15 residues in the CDR3. V was pared by 3 bases and J by 3 bases, with 15 bases between. Germline V gene lookup returns CDR1 SGHRS and CDR2 YFSETQ. DNA of the CDR3: TGCGCCAGCAGCTCCCCCGGGGCGTCTCACACTGAAGCTTTCTTT. It encodes CASSSPGASHTEAFF.

The V and J genes are TRBV11-2 and TRBJ2-2; D not resolved. The CDR3 runs to 15 residues. With 5 bases removed from V and 2 bases from J, the gap between germline ends came to 12 bases. Germline V gene data show CDR1 as SGHAT and CDR2 as FQNNGV. CDR3 amino acids: CASSPRVINTGELFF. The CDR3 bases are TGTGCCAGCAGCCCCCGGGTTATAAACACCGGGGAGCTGTTTTTT.

As concerns this clone: The same CDR3 arises from other DNA sequences in this sample as well. The chain combines TRBV7-3 with TRBJ2-5; D remains ambiguous. Trimming stripped 2 bases from V and 2 bases from J, with 6 bases between. Germline lookup yields CDR1 SGHTA and CDR2 FQGTGA. The CDR3 sequence is 13 residues long. The CDR3 loop is CASSLGSQETQYF. As DNA, the CDR3 is TGTGCCAGCAGCTTAGGCTCTCAAGAGACCCAGTACTTC.

The rearrangement links TRBV6-1 to TRBJ1-1; D remains unclear. V lost 2 bases to trimming and J lost 3 bases, with 4 bases between them. The CDR3 covers 12 residues. Germline assignment: CDR1 MNHNS and CDR2 SASEGT. This chain's CDR3 is CASSEQYTEAFF. The DNA of the CDR3 is TGTGCCAGCAGTGAACAGTACACTGAAGCTTTCTTT.